The clone carrying this T cell receptor (beta chain) was observed at least ten times. Antigen: not known. All TCR cDNA molecules were individually tagged with a unique molecular identifier. TCRdb used MiXCR to reprocess the 5' RACE reads, holding one entry per CDR3 protein. This sample has approximately 11,000 distinct CDR3 sequences, with roughly 3.7% found just once. This CDR3 has 15 residues. The germline gives CDR1 SGHTS, CDR2 YDEGEE. V dropped 1 base and J dropped 9 bases, with 17 bases sitting between them. Time point of the sample: sample taken at primary tumor resection. There were 70 to 80 donors, all of them untreated patients with early-stage non-small cell lung cancer. Whole RNA, isolated from tumor, nontumor lung or frozen PBMC, was sequenced without prior sorting. The data originate from a study of spatial heterogeneity in lung cancer. Findings and caveats of the study: Blood contained ubiquitous expanded tumor TCRs more at resection than at follow-up.

The gene calls are TRBV5-8 and TRBJ2-1; D is perhaps TRBD2 (6 bases). The sample consisted of PBMCs, taken at surgery. This TCR was sampled from a female donor with early-stage non-small cell lung cancer. This chain's CDR3 is CASSLSGRLGGEQFF. DNA for the CDR3: TGTGCCAGCAGCTTGTCCGGGCGATTGGGGGGTGAGCAGTTCTTC.